Each of the 24 T cell receptor beta chains below was sequenced from the same sample in a study of T-cell reconstitution after alpha-beta-depleted transplantation in children. TCRbeta library construction was performed incorporating unique molecular identifiers. MiXCR was run by TCRdb on the PCR reads, yielding one entry per CDR3 protein. Of under 250,000 distinct CDR3 sequences listed, about 24% are singletons. The sample was PBMCs, mostly from graft donor cells, taken 360 days after TCRalphabeta/CD19-depleted stem cell transplant. All receptors derive from a female patient between 2 and 15 years old who had a stem cell transplant for congenital amegakaryocytic thrombocytopenia, so the T cells may come from the graft donor.

This clonotype has only a few counts. The J gene is TRBJ2-1, the V gene TRBV25-1; D call uncertain. From germline, CDR1 is MGHDK and CDR2 SYGVNS. This CDR3 has 13 amino acids. Trimming stripped 6 bases from V and 7 bases from J, with 13 bases between. The chain's CDR3 is CASSLTAVNEQFF. The CDR3 DNA is TGTGCCAGCAGCCTGACGGCAGTTAATGAGCAGTTCTTC.

The rearrangement links TRBV20-1 to TRBJ2-3; D remains unclear. Germline V lookup: CDR1 DFQATT, CDR2 SNEGSKA (reference sequence). V lost 6 bases to trimming and J lost 6 bases, with 16 bases between them. The CDR3 has 13 residues. In DNA, the CDR3 is TGCAGTGCCCCCCTCCCACTGGTTGATACGCAGTATTTT. It specifies CSAPLPLVDTQYF.

The chain carries TRBV7-2 and TRBJ2-7; D is unclear. Germline V gives CDR1 SGHTA, CDR2 FQGNSA. The CDR3 is 13 amino acids. Between the trimmed V and J ends, which lost 4 bases and 2 bases, there was a span of 9 bases. The CDR3 DNA is TGTGCCAGCAGCTCCGTGGCTCCCTACGAGCAGTACTTC. This translates into CASSSVAPYEQYF.

This clonotype appeared many times. The V and J genes are TRBV12-3 or TRBV12-4 and TRBJ2-7; TRBD2 matches at 8 bases. The CDR3 sequence is 17 residues long. V gave up 2 bases and J gave up 0 bases; unmatched junction bases: 9. CDR3 sequence reads: CASSLHTGGKNSYEQYF. The CDR3 DNA reads as TGTGCCAGCAGTTTACATACGGGAGGGAAAAACTCCTACGAGCAGTACTTC.

This clonotype showed up just a few times. The V and J genes are TRBV7-2 and TRBJ2-7; TRBD1 matches 9 bases. Germline-derived CDR1 and CDR2 are SGHTA and FQGNSA. The CDR3 has 14 amino acids. The V and J ends lost 0 bases and 5 bases, in that order; junction bases with no gene match: 2. The CDR3 protein is CASSLAGQGHEQYF. CDR3 DNA: TGTGCCAGCAGCTTAGCTGGACAGGGGCACGAGCAGTACTTC. The full variable domain, in which reference TRBV7-2 and TRBJ2-7 provide the parts outside the CDR3, is GAGVSQSPSNKVTEKGKDVELRCDPISGHTALYWYRQSLGQGLEFLIYFQGNSAPDKSGLPSDRFSAERTGGSVSTLTIQRTQQEDSAVYLCASSLAGQGHEQYFGPGTRLTVT.

In this sample, this clonotype turned up a few times. The chain's CDR3 is CATSDLPGGEGYTF. CDR3 DNA: TGTGCCACCAGTGATTTGCCTGGGGGCGAAGGCTACACCTTC. The chain joins TRBV24-1 to TRBJ1-2; TRBD1 might be the D (6 bases). The germline gives CDR1 KGHDR, CDR2 SFDVKD. V was shortened by 0 bases and J by 8 bases, with 12 bases between the two germline ends. The CDR3 runs to 14 residues.

This clonotype occurred a few times. The chain combines TRBV9 with TRBJ1-2, with D unresolved. V was shortened by 1 base and J by 3 bases, with 10 bases between the two germline ends. The CDR3 covers 14 residues. CDR1 and CDR2 (germline): SGDLS, YYNGEE. The CDR3 nucleotides are TGTGCCAGCAGCGTACTTGGGTATCACTATGGCTACACCTTC. It is translated as CASSVLGYHYGYTF. The variable domain in full, with the rest retrieved from reference TRBV9 and TRBJ1-2, is DSGVTQTPKHLITATGQRVTLRCSPRSGDLSVYWYQQSLDQGLQFLIQYYNGEERAKGNILERFSAQQFPDLHSELNLSSLELGDSALYFCASSVLGYHYGYTFGSGTRLTVV.

The rearrangement uses TRBV10-3 and TRBJ1-5, with D unclear. The CDR3 runs 14 residues. The germline V gene has CDR1 ENHRY and CDR2 SYGVKD. Trimming left V 0 bases short and J 5 bases short, with 8 bases between. The CDR3 sequence is CAISESTRDQPQHF. The DNA for the CDR3 is TGTGCCATCAGTGAGTCGACGCGGGATCAGCCCCAGCATTTT.

The J gene is TRBJ2-5, the V gene TRBV12-3 or TRBV12-4, with D perhaps TRBD2 (6 bases). V was clipped by 5 bases and J by 5 bases, with 33 bases between them. The CDR3 length is 20 residues. This chain's CDR3 is CASSPVMGQDPGEDRETQYF. The CDR3, as DNA: TGTGCCAGCAGTCCCGTCATGGGCCAGGACCCGGGGGAGGATAGGGAGACCCAGTACTTC.

The V and J genes are TRBV15 and TRBJ2-1; no clear D. V lost 0 bases to trimming and J lost 3 bases, with 9 bases between them. The CDR3 consists of 15 residues. The germline V gene has CDR1 LNHNV and CDR2 YYDKDF (reference sequence). The CDR3 DNA sequence: TGTGCCACCAGCAGAGATTGGCACGTCTACAATGAGCAGTTCTTC. As protein: CATSRDWHVYNEQFF.

This chain connects TRBV4-2 to TRBJ1-2; TRBD1 matches at 7 bases. V trimming: 0 bases; J trimming: 0 bases; junction bases outside the gene matches: 7. Germline lookup yields CDR1 LGHNA and CDR2 YNFKEQ. CDR3 length: 17 amino acids. The DNA for the CDR3 is TGTGCCAGCAGCCAAGATATGAGGGGACAGTCTAACTATGGCTACACCTTC. Its protein product is CASSQDMRGQSNYGYTF.

V gene TRBV20-1 combines with J gene TRBJ1-2; no clear D. CDR1 is DFQATT, CDR2 SNEGSKA, per germline (reference sequence). There are 11 residues in the CDR3. Trimming stripped 1 base from V and 7 bases from J, with 7 bases between. CDR3 bases: TGCAGTGCTAGAGTAGCTGGTGGCTACACCTTC. This gives the protein CSARVAGGYTF.

This clonotype was seen a handful of times. The chain links TRBV20-1 to TRBJ2-7; 7 positions match TRBD1. Germline assignment: CDR1 DFQATT and CDR2 SNEGSKA (reference sequence). V was pared by 2 bases and J by 5 bases, with 6 bases of the junction left unmatched. This CDR3 region has 13 residues. The CDR3 protein is CSARTQGFHEQYF. CDR3 in DNA: TGCAGTGCTAGAACACAGGGGTTCCACGAGCAGTACTTC.

Regarding this clonotype: At one of its ends the junction is not consistent with the germline gene, which may arise from a read error. The J gene is TRBJ2-3, the V gene TRBV5-6; D is unresolved. This CDR3 comprises 14 residues. Germline CDR1 SGHDT, CDR2 YYEEEE. CDR3 region: CSSSLALVTDTQYF. Here the CDR3 DNA reads TGTTCCAGCAGCTTGGCCTTGGTCACAGATACGCAGTATTTT.

The rearrangement uses TRBV6-5 and TRBJ1-2; 9 bases are shared with TRBD1. The germline V gene has CDR1 MNHEY and CDR2 SVGAGI. This CDR3 is 15 amino acids long. The trim removed 5 bases at V and 3 bases at J, leaving 7 bases unmatched. This CDR3 reads CASSTTGGFDYGYTF. CDR3 sequence (DNA): TGTGCCAGCAGTACTACAGGGGGCTTTGACTATGGCTACACCTTC.

This rearrangement joins TRBV6-2 or TRBV6-3 to TRBJ2-5; 10 positions match TRBD1. This CDR3 is built from 16 residues. J was trimmed by 4 bases and V by 0 bases; bases with no gene match: 5. CDR1 and CDR2 (germline): MNHEY, SVGEGT. CDR3 nucleotide sequence: TGTGCCAGCAGTTACTCGAAGACAGGGGGCGGAGAGACCCAGTACTTC. It encodes CASSYSKTGGGETQYF.

This clonotype was counted between two and nine times. The gene calls are TRBV20-1 and TRBJ2-7; TRBD1 aligns across 9 bases. The CDR3 has 14 residues. The V gene end was trimmed by 5 bases and the J gene end by 0 bases; junction bases not matched to a gene: 5. Germline V gene sequence: CDR1 DFQATT, CDR2 SNEGSKA (reference sequence). The DNA for the CDR3 is TGCAGTGCTGCGGGACAGGGCAACTCCTACGAGCAGTACTTC. Encoded protein: CSAAGQGNSYEQYF.

This clonotype was observed a few times. The chain employs TRBV29-1 and TRBJ1-2; 7 positions agree with TRBD1. CDR1 is SQVTM, CDR2 ANQGSEA, per germline. The CDR3 is made up of 12 amino acids. Losses at the gene ends were 6 bases for V and 5 bases for J; bases not matched to a gene: 6. The CDR3 spells CSVVEQGYGYTF. As DNA, the CDR3 is TGCAGCGTAGTAGAACAGGGGTATGGCTACACCTTC.

The chain is built from TRBV7-9 and TRBJ2-5, with no clear D. The V end lost 4 bases, the J end lost 0 bases, and 12 bases lay between the germline ends. CDR1 is SEHNR, CDR2 FQNEAQ, per germline (reference sequence). This CDR3 has 15 amino acids. DNA for the CDR3: TGTGCCAGCAGCTCCTTGGACGGGTACCAAGAGACCCAGTACTTC. Translated: CASSSLDGYQETQYF.

This chain joins TRBV23-1 and TRBJ2-1; D might be TRBD1 or TRBD2, each matching 6 bases. TRBV23-1 is marked as an open reading frame, function uncertain. Trimming took 4 bases from V and 8 from J, leaving 12 bases between them. The CDR3 covers 13 residues. The CDR3 DNA reads as TGCGCCAGCAGTCCCGTCGGGGGCCATGAGCAGTTCTTC. Encoded protein: CASSPVGGHEQFF.

This clonotype was detected many times. The rearrangement uses TRBV3-1 and TRBJ2-1; the D gene is possibly TRBD2 (6 bases). Germline CDR1 and CDR2: LGHDT and YNNKEL (reference sequence). The germline V and J ends were trimmed by 4 bases and 1 base, with 11 bases remaining between them. This CDR3 has 15 amino acids. CDR3 in DNA: TGTGCCAGCAGCCTAGCGGATTATTCCTACAATGAGCAGTTCTTC. It specifies CASSLADYSYNEQFF.

There are a few counts of this clonotype. CDR3 DNA sequence: TGCGCCAGCAGCTACCACGGACAGGGTGGGGATGAGCAGTTCTTC. Protein: CASSYHGQGGDEQFF. The V and J genes are TRBV5-1 and TRBJ2-1; 8 bases are shared with TRBD1. Per the germline V gene, CDR1 is SGHRS and CDR2 is YFSETQ. This CDR3 is built from 15 residues. V gave up 3 bases and J gave up 8 bases; unmatched junction bases: 10.

This clonotype was seen only a few times. The V call is TRBV5-1, the J call TRBJ2-7; TRBD2 matches at 11 bases. V was clipped by 0 bases and J by 9 bases; unmatched bases: 8. Germline V gene data show CDR1 as SGHRS and CDR2 as YFSETQ. The CDR3 is 15 residues long. The CDR3 sequence: CASSLVLAGGLGQYF. Here the CDR3 DNA reads TGCGCCAGCAGCTTGGTCCTAGCGGGGGGCCTAGGGCAGTACTTC. The full variable domain, with the rest looked up from reference TRBV5-1 and TRBJ2-7, is KAGVTQTPRYLIKTRGQQVTLSCSPISGHRSVSWYQQTPGQGLQFLFEYFSETQRNKGNFPGRFSGRQFSNSRSEMNVSTLELGDSALYLCASSLVLAGGLGQYFGPGTRLTVT.

This chain joins TRBV7-9 and TRBJ1-4; maybe TRBD1 (6 bases). Germline CDR1 SEHNR, CDR2 FQNEAQ (reference sequence). Trimming took 3 bases from V and 3 from J, leaving 17 bases between them. This CDR3 spans 17 amino acids. The CDR3 loop reads CASSFPSNREPNEKLFF. In DNA, the CDR3 is TGTGCCAGCAGCTTCCCAAGCAACAGGGAGCCTAATGAAAAACTGTTTTTT.